This passage covers 25 T cell receptor beta chains from one sample sequenced in a study of PD-1 blockade in classical Hodgkin lymphoma. Clones were read by immunoSEQ multiplex PCR, and TCRdb kept only the in-frame ones, dropping some. This table has 90,000 to 110,000 clones, roughly nine tenths appearing once. Time point in this sample: cycle 4 day 1 (C4D1), after 6 weeks of nivolumab. Every one of the patients relapsed after autologous stem cell transplantation (brentuximab vedotin exposure was variable). Here the sequenced sample was peripheral blood mononuclear cells (PBMCs), taken before the fourth cycle of nivolumab. These receptors were taken from a human donor with classical Hodgkin lymphoma.

The chain uses TRBV6-6 and TRBJ2-3; D is uncertain. Trimming left V 4 bases short and J 2 bases short, with 4 bases between. Germline V lookup: CDR1 MNHNY, CDR2 SVGAGI (reference sequence). This CDR3 spans 12 amino acids. CDR3 amino acids: CASSSSTDTQYF. The CDR3 DNA sequence: TGTGCCAGCAGTTCGTCCACAGATACGCAGTATTTT.

The rearrangement uses TRBV13 and TRBJ2-1; the D gene is possibly TRBD2 (5 bases). The CDR3 spans 13 residues. V gave up 3 bases and J gave up 8 bases, with 11 bases separating them. Germline-derived CDR1 and CDR2 are PRHDT and FYEKMQ (reference sequence). The CDR3 DNA sequence: TGTGCCAGCAGCTTTGGGAGCTTCCATGAGCAGTTCTTC. Translated, it gives CASSFGSFHEQFF.

V is TRBV6-1 and J is TRBJ2-3; TRBD1 might be the D (6 bases). The CDR3 extends over 19 amino acids. Germline V CDR1 and CDR2: MNHNS, SASEGT. V was clipped by 4 bases and J by 2 bases, with 25 bases between them. Here the CDR3 reads CASSAGTWKTMGPTDTQYF. DNA for the CDR3: TGTGCCAGCAGTGCCGGGACATGGAAAACGATGGGGCCCACAGATACGCAGTATTTT.

This chain connects TRBV6-6 to TRBJ2-1; TRBD1 agrees at 8 bases. The CDR3 is 16 residues long. Germline V gene lookup returns CDR1 MNHNY and CDR2 SVGAGI (reference sequence). V lost 6 bases, J lost 8 bases, and 15 bases stayed unmatched. CDR3 in amino acids: CASSHLIGQGVDEQFF. The CDR3 DNA is TGTGCCAGCAGCCACTTAATCGGACAGGGTGTCGATGAGCAGTTCTTC.

The chain uses TRBV28 and TRBJ2-7; TRBD2 aligns across 13 bases. The V gene's germline CDR1 is MDHEN and CDR2 SYDVKM. The trim removed 6 bases at V and 1 base at J, leaving 3 bases unmatched. The CDR3 is 15 amino acids. CDR3 sequence: CASSPGLAGSYEQYF. CDR3 coding DNA: TGTGCCAGCAGCCCGGGACTAGCGGGGTCCTACGAGCAGTACTTC.

The chain's CDR3 is CASSMERNTEAFF. CDR3 nucleotides: TGTGCCAGTAGTATGGAACGGAACACTGAAGCTTTCTTT. V gene TRBV19 combines with J gene TRBJ1-1, with D hard to call. The germline V gene encodes CDR1 LNHDA and CDR2 SQIVND (reference sequence). V was clipped by 3 bases and J by 1 base, with 6 bases between them. The length of the CDR3 is 13 residues.

The chain links TRBV7-9 to TRBJ2-1; 12 bases are a match to TRBD2. This CDR3 has 16 residues. The V gene end was trimmed by 1 base and the J gene end by 4 bases; junction bases not matched to a gene: 2. Germline V gene lookup returns CDR1 SEHNR and CDR2 FQNEAQ (reference sequence). In DNA, the CDR3 is TGTGCCAGCAGCTTAGTCGGGACTAGCGGGTACAATGAGCAGTTCTTC. It codes for CASSLVGTSGYNEQFF. Complete variable domain (other parts from reference TRBV7-9 and TRBJ2-1): DTGVSQNPRHKITKRGQNVTFRCDPISEHNRLYWYRQTLGQGPEFLTYFQNEAQLEKSRLLSDRFSAERPKGSFSTLEIQRTEQGDSAMYLCASSLVGTSGYNEQFFGPGTRLTVL.

This sequence joins TRBV7-2 and TRBJ1-1; D not resolved. The germline gives CDR1 SGHTA, CDR2 FQGNSA. Trimming shortened V by 4 bases and J by 3 bases, and 12 bases separated the two germline ends. This CDR3 has 14 amino acids. CDR3 sequence: CASSSRGKHTEAFF. The CDR3 coding sequence is TGTGCCAGCAGCTCCCGGGGTAAACACACTGAAGCTTTCTTT.

This rearrangement joins TRBV27 to TRBJ1-2; 10 bases match TRBD1. Per germline, CDR1 MNHEY and CDR2 SMNVEV (reference sequence). The ends lost 5 bases at V and 7 bases at J; junction bases unmatched: 7. The CDR3 consists of 14 residues. CDR3 sequence (DNA): TGTGCCAGCAGTGTGGACAGGGGGTTTGGTGGCTACACCTTC. The encoded protein is CASSVDRGFGGYTF.

The chain couples TRBV4-2 to TRBJ2-1; TRBD2 matches 8 bases. The CDR3 loop spans 16 amino acids. V dropped 0 bases and J dropped 2; count of bases not matched to a gene: 3. Germline CDR1 LGHNA, CDR2 YNFKEQ. CDR3 in DNA: TGTGCCAGCAGCCAAGAGGAACTAGCGGCCTACAATGAGCAGTTCTTC. Translated: CASSQEELAAYNEQFF.

V usage is TRBV27 and J usage is TRBJ2-5; TRBD2 might be the D (5 bases). CDR1 MNHEY and CDR2 SMNVEV come from the germline V gene (reference sequence). The CDR3 covers 15 residues. Deletions cut 8 bases from V and 1 base from J, with 17 bases between. The CDR3 spells CASRRGSGSQETQYF. CDR3 DNA: TGTGCCAGCCGTAGAGGCAGCGGCTCCCAAGAGACCCAGTACTTC.

The chain couples TRBV19 to TRBJ1-5; TRBD1 is a possible D gene (5 bases). In germline, CDR1 is LNHDA, CDR2 SQIVND (reference sequence). Trimming stripped 7 bases from V and 7 bases from J, with 17 bases between. The CDR3 sequence is 14 residues long. CDR3 nucleotide sequence: TGTGCCAGTACTGGTCAGGGAGGAAACCAGCCCCAGCATTTT. This gives the protein CASTGQGGNQPQHF.

This clone was recorded only once. This rearrangement joins TRBV12-5 to TRBJ1-1; tentative D call: TRBD1 (6 bases). V was trimmed by 3 bases and J by 5 bases, leaving 19 bases between them. Germline CDR1 is LGHNT and CDR2 is FRNRAP. The CDR3 is 16 residues long. The CDR3 DNA is TGTGCTAGTGGTTTTTCTTTTCGGGGGGCTGGGACTGAAGCTTTCTTT. This sequence encodes CASGFSFRGAGTEAFF.

V and J are TRBV6-5 and TRBJ2-7; a possible D gene is TRBD1 (6 bases). The CDR3 length is 15 residues. Germline assignment: CDR1 MNHEY and CDR2 SVGAGI. The V end lost 6 bases, the J end lost 7 bases, and 22 bases lay between the germline ends. The CDR3 sequence is CASRAGTWYLREQYF. Written as DNA, the CDR3 is TGTGCCAGCAGGGCCGGGACATGGTACTTACGAGAGCAGTACTTC.

The gene calls are TRBV5-8 and TRBJ1-4, with TRBD1 matching over 8 bases. Germline CDR1 is SGHTS and CDR2 is YDEGEE. This CDR3 contains 16 residues. The J segment lost 5 bases and the V segment lost 3 bases, leaving 9 bases of the junction unmatched. The CDR3 bases are TGTGCCAGCAGCTGGGGCACGACAGGGGTAAATGAAAAACTGTTTTTT. The encoded protein is CASSWGTTGVNEKLFF.

The chain uses TRBV5-1 and TRBJ1-4; no firm D call. The CDR3 runs 16 residues. Per the germline V gene, CDR1 is SGHRS and CDR2 is YFSETQ. V lost 4 bases and J 4 bases, leaving 17 bases between the germline ends. The CDR3 nucleotides read TGCGCCAGCAGCCCCGAGCGTGCAGGACTTAATGAAAAACTGTTTTTT. Residues: CASSPERAGLNEKLFF.

In this sample, this clone turned up once. The J gene is TRBJ2-1, the V gene TRBV4-2; 10 bases align to TRBD2. J lost 4 bases, V lost 4 bases, and 10 bases had no gene match. CDR1 is LGHNA, CDR2 YNFKEQ, per germline. CDR3 size: 17 residues. The CDR3 here is CASSPDVAGGLYNEQFF. The CDR3 nucleotides are TGTGCCAGCAGCCCTGACGTAGCGGGAGGACTTTACAATGAGCAGTTCTTC.

In its sample, this clone was seen once. Written as DNA, the CDR3 is TGTGCCAGCAGCTTCGCAGCGGGAGTTCAAGAGACCCAGTACTTC. Amino acids: CASSFAAGVQETQYF. V usage is TRBV5-6 and J usage is TRBJ2-5; TRBD2 matches 8 bases. Germline V gene data show CDR1 as SGHDT and CDR2 as YYEEEE. V shed 2 bases, J shed 2 bases, and the junction held 5 bases outside the gene matches. This CDR3 has 15 amino acids.

The chain carries TRBV6-4 and TRBJ1-5; D is perhaps TRBD1 (5 bases). V lost 3 bases, J lost 6 bases, and 9 bases lay in between. The CDR3 covers 13 residues. In germline, CDR1 is MRHNA, CDR2 SNTAGT. The CDR3 DNA reads TGTGCCAGCAGTGATCGGGACGGTCAGCCCCAGCATTTT. It translates to CASSDRDGQPQHF.

The gene calls are TRBV5-6 and TRBJ1-2; 7 bases fit TRBD1. The germline gives CDR1 SGHDT, CDR2 YYEEEE. The CDR3 runs to 15 residues. After removal of 1 base from V and 8 bases from J, the junction contained 11 bases not matched to a gene. CDR3 nucleotide sequence: TGTGCCAGCAGCTTGTGGGGAGGGACAGTCCAGGGCTACACCTTC. Translating gives CASSLWGGTVQGYTF.

This clone was recorded only once. This chain uses TRBV19 with TRBJ2-5; weak D call: TRBD1 (6 bases). CDR1 is LNHDA, CDR2 SQIVND, per germline (reference sequence). Trimming pared 4 bases from V and 5 bases from J, leaving 14 bases between. This CDR3 region has 14 residues. CDR3 sequence reads: CASSRTATRETQYF. The CDR3 DNA reads as TGTGCCAGTAGTAGGACAGCTACAAGGGAGACCCAGTACTTC.

This clone is a singleton in its sample. The CDR3 here is CASSVSDPGGNYGYTF. The CDR3 region has the DNA TGTGCCAGCAGCGTATCAGACCCAGGCGGTAACTATGGCTACACCTTC. The V gene is TRBV9, the J gene TRBJ1-2, with D uncertain. Trimming removed 1 base from V and 1 base from J, with 14 bases in between. This CDR3 comprises 16 residues. Germline V gene sequence: CDR1 SGDLS, CDR2 YYNGEE.

This chain links TRBV9 with TRBJ1-2; a possible D gene is TRBD1 (6 bases). V lost 1 base and J lost 0, with 16 bases in between. The CDR3 runs 17 residues. The germline V gene encodes CDR1 SGDLS and CDR2 YYNGEE. The CDR3 DNA follows: TGTGCCAGCAGCGTAAATGGAGGGGGACTAGCTAACTATGGCTACACCTTC. Its translation is CASSVNGGGLANYGYTF.

This chain connects TRBV5-1 to TRBJ1-1; D gene unclear. This CDR3 region has 13 residues. V was pared by 0 bases and J by 4 bases, with 7 bases between. The germline gives CDR1 SGHRS, CDR2 YFSETQ. The CDR3 DNA sequence: TGCGCCAGCAGCTTGGATCAAGTCACTGAAGCTTTCTTT. This sequence encodes CASSLDQVTEAFF. Looking up the rest from reference TRBV5-1 and TRBJ1-1 gives the full variable domain: KAGVTQTPRYLIKTRGQQVTLSCSPISGHRSVSWYQQTPGQGLQFLFEYFSETQRNKGNFPGRFSGRQFSNSRSEMNVSTLELGDSALYLCASSLDQVTEAFFGQGTRLTVV.

There are a few counts of this clone. This rearrangement joins TRBV25-1 to TRBJ1-1; unclear D gene. Germline V gene sequence: CDR1 MGHDK, CDR2 SYGVNS. The CDR3 contains 13 residues. V shed 2 bases and J shed 7 bases, with 11 bases lying between them. The CDR3 nucleotides are TGTGCCAGCAGTGAAGTCGGCCGTTATGAAGCTTTCTTT. Translation: CASSEVGRYEAFF.